This record concerns one TCR beta chain sequence. The germline gene is not matched at one end of the junction; a read error may be the cause. Under the authors' procedure: Sample TCR counts, which ranged from 23,224 to 690,600, had a median of 95,638. TCRdb processed the RACE reads anew with MiXCR; each CDR3 protein has one entry. The V and J calls and clone size come from TCRdb's table, not from the authors' own analysis. Of 130,000 or so distinct CDR3 sequences in the sample, approximately 9% are singletons; the top ten hold 1.5% to 2%. This sample was included in a study of human T cells and chemical hapten exposure. Study background: TCR yields per sample varied, mainly owing to small pooled library volume differences.

Time point reported: healthy volunteer bleed at 2 weeks. Before extraction, the whole blood was not fractionated, and total RNA was taken from it. The CDR3 is made up of 16 amino acids. Germline CDR1 reads MNHEY; CDR2 reads SMNVEV (reference sequence). Sequencing input: whole blood. The TCR was taken from a male donor in good health. Some clones in this sample may be carry-over from other donors' samples. The chain is built from TRBV27 and TRBJ2-2; tentative D call: TRBD2 (5 bases). The CDR3 reads CASSLSAGVDTGEQFF. The CDR3 DNA follows: TGTGCCAGCAGTTTATCGGCAGGTGTAGACACCGGGGAGCAGTTTTTT.